This T cell receptor (beta chain) was captured by sequencing in a study of blood T cell repertoires in COVID-19. Study-level information: The samples span acute and convalescent COVID-19 from the United States, Italy and Spain. PBMCs, B-cell-depleted T cells, or T cells provided the cDNA or gDNA that made up the material.

Per the authors' pipeline: Reference gene primer amplification yielded estimated nucleated cell counts. Clones were read by immunoSEQ multiplex PCR, and TCRdb kept only the in-frame ones, dropping some. V and J calls plus clone size are reproduced from that table; the DNA served to infer D and trimming. The sample has some 250,000 clones, around 83% seen once. The germline V gene has CDR1 GTSNPN and CDR2 SVGIG (reference sequence). CDR3 size: 14 residues. V lost 1 base and J lost 8, with 17 bases in between. The chain combines TRBV30 with TRBJ1-2; D possibly corresponds to TRBD1 (6 bases). Sequenced sample: peripheral blood. This sequence originates from a man between 40 and 49 years old with active or convalescent COVID-19. DNA for the CDR3: TGTGCCTGGAGTGCTTGGGGGGGCGCTTGGGGCTACACCTTC. Encoded protein: CAWSAWGGAWGYTF. Variable domain in full (rest from reference TRBV30 and TRBJ1-2): SQTIHQWPATLVQPVGSPLSLECTVEGTSNPNLYWYRQAAGRGLQLLFYSVGIGQISSEVPQNLSASRPQDRQFILSSKKLLLSDSGFYLCAWSAWGGAWGYTFGSGTRLTVV.